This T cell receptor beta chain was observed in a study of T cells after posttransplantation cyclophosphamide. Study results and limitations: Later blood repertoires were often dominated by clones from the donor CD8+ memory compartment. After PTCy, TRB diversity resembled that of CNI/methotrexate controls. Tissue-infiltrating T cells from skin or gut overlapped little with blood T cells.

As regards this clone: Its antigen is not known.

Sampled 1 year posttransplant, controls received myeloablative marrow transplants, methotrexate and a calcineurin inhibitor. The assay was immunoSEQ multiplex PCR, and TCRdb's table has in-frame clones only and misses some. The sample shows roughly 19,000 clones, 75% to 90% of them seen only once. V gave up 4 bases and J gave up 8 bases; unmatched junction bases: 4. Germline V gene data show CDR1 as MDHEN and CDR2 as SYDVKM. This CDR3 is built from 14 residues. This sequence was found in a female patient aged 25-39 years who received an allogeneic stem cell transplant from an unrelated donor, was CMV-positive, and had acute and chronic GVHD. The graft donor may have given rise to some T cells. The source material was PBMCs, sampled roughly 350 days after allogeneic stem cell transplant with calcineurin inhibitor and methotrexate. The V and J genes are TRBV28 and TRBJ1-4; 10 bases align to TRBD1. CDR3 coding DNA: TGTGCCAGCAGTTCGACAGGGGGCGGAGAAAAACTGTTTTTT. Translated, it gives CASSSTGGGEKLFF. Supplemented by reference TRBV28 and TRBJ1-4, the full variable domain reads DVKVTQSSRYLVKRTGEKVFLECVQDMDHENMFWYRQDPGLGLRLIYFSYDVKMKEKGDIPEGYSVSREKKERFSLILESASTNQTSMYLCASSSTGGGEKLFFGSGTQLSVL.